Reported below is one T cell receptor (beta chain). These data originate in a study of CD8 T cells in Susac syndrome. Random-hexamer reverse transcription was applied to about 0.45 to 1 ug RNA. TCRdb analysed the immunoSEQ multiplex PCR reads with MiXCR anew, one entry per CDR3 protein. The sample has about 120,000 distinct CDR3 sequences; about 94% are singletons. Germline V gene sequence: CDR1 SQVTM, CDR2 ANQGSEA. With 7 bases removed from V and 6 bases from J, the gap between germline ends came to 12 bases. This CDR3 spans 11 amino acids. This sequence joins TRBV29-1 and TRBJ1-2; D unresolved. Source material: CD8+ T cells from PBMCs. This receptor was identified in a human donor with Susac syndrome. For the CDR3, the DNA is TGCAGCGGCCGGTGGGGAGATGGCTACACCTTC. It is translated as CSGRWGDGYTF.